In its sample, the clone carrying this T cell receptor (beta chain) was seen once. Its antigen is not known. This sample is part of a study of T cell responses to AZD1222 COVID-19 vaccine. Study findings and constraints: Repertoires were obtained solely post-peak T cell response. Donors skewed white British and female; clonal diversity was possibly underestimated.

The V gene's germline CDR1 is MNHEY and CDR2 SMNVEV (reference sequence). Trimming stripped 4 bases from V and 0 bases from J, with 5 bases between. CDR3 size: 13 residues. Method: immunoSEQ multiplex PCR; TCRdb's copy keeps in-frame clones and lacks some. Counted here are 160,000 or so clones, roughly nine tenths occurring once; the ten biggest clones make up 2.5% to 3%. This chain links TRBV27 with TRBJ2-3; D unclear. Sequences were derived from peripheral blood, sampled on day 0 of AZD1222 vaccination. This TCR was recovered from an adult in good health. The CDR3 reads CASSSHSTDTQYF. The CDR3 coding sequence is TGTGCCAGCAGTTCCCATAGCACAGATACGCAGTATTTT.